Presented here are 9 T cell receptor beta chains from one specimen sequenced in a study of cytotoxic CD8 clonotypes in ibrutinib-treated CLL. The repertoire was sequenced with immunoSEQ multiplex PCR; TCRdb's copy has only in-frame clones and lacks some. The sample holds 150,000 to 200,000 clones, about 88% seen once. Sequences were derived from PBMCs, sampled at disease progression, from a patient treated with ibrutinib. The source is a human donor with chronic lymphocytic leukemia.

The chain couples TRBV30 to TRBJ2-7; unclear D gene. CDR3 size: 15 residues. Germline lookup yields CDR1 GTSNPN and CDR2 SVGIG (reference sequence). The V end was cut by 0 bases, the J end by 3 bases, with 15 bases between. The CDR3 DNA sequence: TGTGCCTGGAGTGTTCGAGCTGGGGTTTTCTACGAGCAGTACTTC. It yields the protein CAWSVRAGVFYEQYF.

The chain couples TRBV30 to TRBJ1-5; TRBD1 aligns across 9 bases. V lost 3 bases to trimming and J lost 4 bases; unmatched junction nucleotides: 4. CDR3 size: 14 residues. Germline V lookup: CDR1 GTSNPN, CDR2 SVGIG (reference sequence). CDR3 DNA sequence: TGTGCCTGGAGCCCGGGACAGGGTAATCAGCCCCAGCATTTT. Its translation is CAWSPGQGNQPQHF.

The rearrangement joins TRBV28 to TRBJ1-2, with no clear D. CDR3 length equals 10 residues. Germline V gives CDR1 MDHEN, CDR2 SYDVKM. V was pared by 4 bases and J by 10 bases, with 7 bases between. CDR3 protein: CASSSRFYTF. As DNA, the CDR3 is TGTGCCAGCAGTTCTAGGTTCTACACCTTC.

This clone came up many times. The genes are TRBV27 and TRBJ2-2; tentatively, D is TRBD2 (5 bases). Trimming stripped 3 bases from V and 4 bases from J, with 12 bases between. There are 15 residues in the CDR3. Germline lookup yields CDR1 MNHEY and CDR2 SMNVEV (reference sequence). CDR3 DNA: TGTGCCAGCAGTTTGGCGCCTCGGGGCACCGGGGAGCTGTTTTTT. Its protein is CASSLAPRGTGELFF.

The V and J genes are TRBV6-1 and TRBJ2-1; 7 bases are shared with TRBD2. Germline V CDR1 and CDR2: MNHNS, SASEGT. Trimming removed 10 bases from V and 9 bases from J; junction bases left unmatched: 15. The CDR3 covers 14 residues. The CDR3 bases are TGTGCCACCTGGACTAGAAACGATAGACCTGAGCAGTTCTTC. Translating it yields CATWTRNDRPEQFF.

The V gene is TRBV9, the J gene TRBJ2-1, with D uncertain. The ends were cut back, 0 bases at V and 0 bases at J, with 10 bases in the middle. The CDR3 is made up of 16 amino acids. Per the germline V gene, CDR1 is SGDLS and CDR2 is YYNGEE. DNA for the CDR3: TGTGCCAGCAGCGTAGTCTCGACACTCTCCTACAATGAGCAGTTCTTC. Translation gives CASSVVSTLSYNEQFF.

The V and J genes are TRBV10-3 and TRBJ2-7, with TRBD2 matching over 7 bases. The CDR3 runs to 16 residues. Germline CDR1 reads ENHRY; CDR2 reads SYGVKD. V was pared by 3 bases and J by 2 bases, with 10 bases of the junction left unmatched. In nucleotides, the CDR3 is TGTGCCATCAGTGACCTGGGGGGAGGGAGTACCTACGAGCAGTACTTC. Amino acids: CAISDLGGGSTYEQYF.

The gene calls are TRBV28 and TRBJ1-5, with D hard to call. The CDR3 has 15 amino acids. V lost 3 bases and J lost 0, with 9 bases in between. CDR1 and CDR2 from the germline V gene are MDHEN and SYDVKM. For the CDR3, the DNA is TGTGCCAGCAGTTTTGGAGGGTTTAGCAATCAGCCCCAGCATTTT. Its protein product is CASSFGGFSNQPQHF.

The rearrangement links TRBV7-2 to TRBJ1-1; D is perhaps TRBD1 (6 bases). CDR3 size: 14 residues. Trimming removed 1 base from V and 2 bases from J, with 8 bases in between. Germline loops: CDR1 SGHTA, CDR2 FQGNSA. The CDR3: CASSLGGGNTEAFF. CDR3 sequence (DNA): TGTGCCAGCAGCTTAGGAGGGGGTAACACTGAAGCTTTCTTT.